This entry lists 32 T cell receptor beta chains sequenced from one sample in a study of T cell repertoires in cytomegalovirus infection. TCRdb reprocessed the reads with MiXCR, giving one entry per CDR3 protein. This sample carries 150,000 or so distinct CDR3 sequences, approximately 17% of them seen once, and the ten largest clones take about 17%. What was sequenced was CD8+ T cells from PBMCs. The receptors shown here come from a human donor in good health (CMV status not recorded). Some clones in this sample may be carry-over from other donors' samples.

The chain combines TRBV19 with TRBJ1-1; the D gene is possibly TRBD1 (6 bases). Germline-derived CDR1 and CDR2 are LNHDA and SQIVND (reference sequence). Trimming stripped 8 bases from V and 4 bases from J, with 11 bases between. This CDR3 is 12 amino acids long. The CDR3 nucleotides are TGTGCCAGTTCGTCAGGGGCCACTGAAGCTTTCTTT. Translation: CASSSGATEAFF.

CDR3 protein: CASTLDRGVEAFF. CDR3 DNA sequence: TGTGCCAGCACCTTGGACAGGGGAGTTGAAGCTTTCTTT. The chain combines TRBV6-2 or TRBV6-3 with TRBJ1-1; 9 nucleotides agree with TRBD1. The ends lost 7 bases at V and 7 bases at J; junction bases unmatched: 7. The CDR3 has 13 amino acids. CDR1 and CDR2 (germline): MNHEY, SVGEGT.

The chain links TRBV2 to TRBJ1-2, with D maybe TRBD1 (6 bases). The CDR3 loop spans 16 amino acids. Trimming took off 7 bases at V and 1 base at J, with 19 bases between the two ends. Germline lookup yields CDR1 SNHLY and CDR2 FYNNEI. Here the CDR3 reads CASTGVRTENNYGYTF. CDR3 coding DNA: TGTGCCAGCACAGGGGTTAGAACAGAGAATAACTATGGCTACACCTTC.

The chain combines TRBV29-1 with TRBJ2-7; 7 nucleotides agree with TRBD2. Germline loops: CDR1 SQVTM, CDR2 ANQGSEA. The ends lost 5 bases at V and 6 bases at J; junction bases unmatched: 7. This CDR3 has 12 amino acids. Here the CDR3 DNA reads TGCAGCGTTTTTCGGGGAGGGCTCGAGCAGTACTTC. Its protein is CSVFRGGLEQYF.

There are a few counts of this clonotype. The gene calls are TRBV5-8 and TRBJ2-6; possibly TRBD2 for D (6 bases). V was shortened by 0 bases and J by 12 bases, with 10 bases between the two germline ends. The CDR3 is 13 amino acids. Germline CDR1 is SGHTS and CDR2 is YDEGEE. The CDR3 sequence: CASSLGREVVLTF. The CDR3 DNA follows: TGTGCCAGCAGCTTGGGGAGGGAGGTCGTCCTGACTTTC.

The genes are TRBV7-2 and TRBJ2-5; 7 bases agree with TRBD1. This CDR3 has 14 amino acids. The junction had 3 bases not matched to a gene; V was cut back by 2 bases and J by 3 bases. Germline V gene sequence: CDR1 SGHTA, CDR2 FQGNSA. The CDR3 sequence: CASSLNRGEETQYF. The CDR3 DNA follows: TGTGCCAGCAGCTTAAACAGGGGAGAAGAGACCCAGTACTTC.

The chain links TRBV11-2 to TRBJ2-5; 8 positions agree with TRBD2. The CDR3 loop spans 17 amino acids. From germline, CDR1 is SGHAT and CDR2 FQNNGV. J was trimmed by 3 bases and V by 0 bases; bases with no gene match: 9. DNA for the CDR3: TGTGCCAGCAGCTTAGATCGGGGGGGAATCCGGGAAGAGACCCAGTACTTC. This gives the protein CASSLDRGGIREETQYF.

This clonotype turned up a few times. The rearrangement joins TRBV7-9 to TRBJ2-2; D is undetermined. Trimming left V 7 bases short and J 5 bases short, with 11 bases between. The CDR3 has 13 residues. CDR1 is SEHNR and CDR2 is FQNEAQ in the germline V gene (reference sequence). CDR3 bases: TGTGCCAGCACCCCCTTGTTGACCGGGGAGCTGTTTTTT. Amino acid sequence: CASTPLLTGELFF. Filled out from reference TRBV7-9 and TRBJ2-2, the complete variable domain reads DTGVSQNPRHKITKRGQNVTFRCDPISEHNRLYWYRQTLGQGPEFLTYFQNEAQLEKSRLLSDRFSAERPKGSFSTLEIQRTEQGDSAMYLCASTPLLTGELFFGEGSRLTVL.

This chain connects TRBV20-1 to TRBJ1-1; tentatively, D is TRBD1 (6 bases). The CDR3 is 16 residues long. Germline CDR1 DFQATT, CDR2 SNEGSKA (reference sequence). The V end lost 0 bases, the J end lost 0 bases, and 14 bases lay between the germline ends. This chain's CDR3 is CSAREGGRGMNTEAFF. The CDR3 nucleotides read TGCAGTGCTAGAGAGGGGGGGCGGGGGATGAACACTGAAGCTTTCTTT.

This clonotype was picked up a small number of times. The rearrangement links TRBV28 to TRBJ2-1; the match to TRBD1 covers 8 bases. Germline V lookup: CDR1 MDHEN, CDR2 SYDVKM. V shed 5 bases, J shed 2 bases, and the junction held 2 bases outside the gene matches. This CDR3 region has 14 residues. This chain's CDR3 is CASSQTGAYNEQFF. The CDR3 DNA is TGTGCCAGCAGTCAGACAGGGGCCTACAATGAGCAGTTCTTC.

This clonotype has more than one count but fewer than ten. The chain links TRBV24-1 to TRBJ1-2, with D possibly TRBD1 on 6 matching bases. The length of the CDR3 is 16 residues. Per germline, CDR1 KGHDR and CDR2 SFDVKD. V gave up 2 bases and J gave up 6 bases, with 18 bases separating them. CDR3 coding DNA: TGTGCCACCAGTGATTCCTCAGTTCCAGGGGCAGATGGCTACACCTTC. Translating gives CATSDSSVPGADGYTF.

This clonotype was detected a few times. The V gene is TRBV6-5, the J gene TRBJ2-5; TRBD2 aligns across 7 bases. The V gene's germline CDR1 is MNHEY and CDR2 SVGAGI. The junction had 14 bases not matched to a gene; V was cut back by 2 bases and J by 5 bases. The CDR3 has 17 residues. The chain's CDR3 is CASSYAAWVAGGETQYF. Written as DNA, the CDR3 is TGTGCCAGCAGTTACGCCGCTTGGGTAGCGGGCGGGGAGACCCAGTACTTC.

This clonotype has at least ten counts. This rearrangement joins TRBV14 to TRBJ1-6; D gene ambiguous. Looked up from germline, CDR1 is SGHDN and CDR2 is FVKESK. This CDR3 comprises 17 residues. V was pared by 0 bases and J by 3 bases, with 12 bases between. The CDR3 spells CASSQDGATDYNSPLHF. The CDR3 DNA is TGTGCCAGCAGCCAAGATGGCGCGACGGACTATAATTCACCCCTCCACTTT.

In its sample, this clonotype was seen a few times. The genes are TRBV2 and TRBJ2-1; no reliable D call. CDR3 length: 16 residues. The ends were cut back, 7 bases at V and 6 bases at J, with 22 bases in the middle. CDR1 is SNHLY and CDR2 is FYNNEI in the germline V gene. This CDR3 is CASTTPPLIEANEQFF. The CDR3 coding sequence is TGTGCCAGCACCACCCCTCCATTGATAGAGGCCAATGAGCAGTTCTTC.

This chain uses TRBV10-3 with TRBJ1-2; D perhaps matches TRBD1 (5 bases). The CDR3 contains 14 residues. Germline V gives CDR1 ENHRY, CDR2 SYGVKD. Trimming removed 5 bases at V and 3 bases at J, with 13 bases between. The CDR3 bases are TGTGCCATCAGTACTCGGGAAGGGGACTATGGCTACACCTTC. Its protein is CAISTREGDYGYTF.

The chain is built from TRBV27 and TRBJ2-1, with TRBD2 matching over 12 bases. J gave up 9 bases and V 0 bases, and 6 bases lay outside the gene matches. CDR3 length: 16 residues. Germline values: CDR1 MNHEY, CDR2 SMNVEV (reference sequence). As DNA, the CDR3 is TGTGCCAGCAGTTTATCGCCTCTAGCGGGGGGGGCTGAGCAGTTCTTC. Translating gives CASSLSPLAGGAEQFF.

This clonotype was observed a few times. The gene calls are TRBV7-2 and TRBJ2-3; possible D gene TRBD1, 6 bases. This CDR3 contains 14 residues. Germline-derived CDR1 and CDR2 are SGHTA and FQGNSA. With 5 bases removed from V and 4 bases from J, the gap between germline ends came to 13 bases. CDR3 amino acids: CASSLSGDPDTQYF. The CDR3 nucleotides read TGTGCCAGCAGCCTCTCAGGGGATCCAGATACGCAGTATTTT.

This clonotype was recorded a few times. The gene calls are TRBV20-1 and TRBJ1-5; D is undetermined. CDR3 length: 14 amino acids. Germline CDR1 reads DFQATT; CDR2 reads SNEGSKA (reference sequence). Trimming shortened V by 0 bases and J by 3 bases, and 9 bases separated the two germline ends. CDR3 DNA sequence: TGCAGTGCTAGAGACGGGAGGGTCAATCAGCCCCAGCATTTT. This codes for CSARDGRVNQPQHF.

The chain combines TRBV7-9 with TRBJ1-1; possible D gene TRBD1, 5 bases. The CDR3 runs 14 residues. CDR1 SEHNR and CDR2 FQNEAQ come from the germline V gene (reference sequence). Trimming took 5 bases from V and 4 from J, leaving 14 bases between them. The DNA for the CDR3 is TGTGCCAGCAGCCCAGTTGGACACGGCACTGAAGCTTTCTTT. This encodes CASSPVGHGTEAFF. The variable domain in full, with the rest retrieved from reference TRBV7-9 and TRBJ1-1, is DTGVSQNPRHKITKRGQNVTFRCDPISEHNRLYWYRQTLGQGPEFLTYFQNEAQLEKSRLLSDRFSAERPKGSFSTLEIQRTEQGDSAMYLCASSPVGHGTEAFFGQGTRLTVV.

The chain combines TRBV25-1 with TRBJ2-7; D remains unclear. CDR1 and CDR2 (germline): MGHDK, SYGVNS. The CDR3 runs to 14 residues. Trimming removed 8 bases from V and 2 bases from J, with 16 bases in between. CDR3 loop: CASPPDWLAYEQYF. The CDR3, as DNA: TGTGCCAGCCCCCCGGATTGGTTAGCCTACGAGCAGTACTTC.

Many counts were recorded for this clonotype. This chain joins TRBV6-2 or TRBV6-3 and TRBJ2-1; 9 bases match TRBD2. CDR3 length: 15 residues. V trimming: 3 bases; J trimming: 2 bases; junction bases outside the gene matches: 2. Per the germline V gene, CDR1 is MNHEY and CDR2 is SVGEGT. CDR3 nucleotide sequence: TGTGCCAGCAGTTATCTAGCGGGAACCTACAATGAGCAGTTCTTC. This sequence encodes CASSYLAGTYNEQFF.

This clonotype appeared a few times. The V and J genes are TRBV12-5 and TRBJ2-7; D may be TRBD1 or TRBD2 (5 bases each). Germline V gene lookup returns CDR1 LGHNT and CDR2 FRNRAP. The V gene lost 3 bases and the J gene lost 0 bases, with 15 bases spanning the gap. There are 16 residues in the CDR3. Written as DNA, the CDR3 is TGTGCTAGTGGTTTCTCCACAGGACTTAGCTCCTACGAGCAGTACTTC. Its translation is CASGFSTGLSSYEQYF.

This clonotype was counted a few times. This sequence joins TRBV7-2 and TRBJ2-7, with D maybe TRBD2 (5 bases). Between the trimmed V and J ends, which lost 0 bases and 3 bases, there was a span of 21 bases. CDR3 size: 18 residues. Germline CDR1 reads SGHTA; CDR2 reads FQGNSA. The CDR3 loop is CASSLADSSPPTFYEQYF. CDR3 in DNA: TGTGCCAGCAGCTTAGCGGACTCTAGCCCGCCAACCTTCTACGAGCAGTACTTC.

This chain uses TRBV12-1 with TRBJ2-3. TRBV12-1 counts as a pseudogene. The CDR3 runs 16 residues. The CDR3: CASSTKENWGTDTQYF. The CDR3 DNA reads TGTGCCAGCAGTACTAAAGAAAATTGGGGCACAGATACGCAGTATTTT.

V and J are TRBV7-9 and TRBJ2-1, with D possibly being TRBD2 (5 bases). CDR1 is SEHNR and CDR2 is FQNEAQ in the germline V gene (reference sequence). The CDR3 is made up of 12 amino acids. With 4 bases removed from V and 6 bases from J, the gap between germline ends came to 7 bases. The CDR3 DNA reads TGTGCCAGCAGCTCGGACTTCAATGAGCAGTTCTTC. Its translation: CASSSDFNEQFF.

This clonotype turned up a few times. The V call is TRBV3-1, the J call TRBJ2-5, with D hard to call. The CDR3 totals 16 residues. The V gene's germline CDR1 is LGHDT and CDR2 YNNKEL (reference sequence). V lost 0 bases and J 7 bases, leaving 18 bases between the germline ends. CDR3 sequence: CASSQDRPSRAGTQYF. The DNA of the CDR3 is TGTGCCAGCAGCCAAGATAGACCATCCCGGGCTGGGACCCAGTACTTC.

The gene calls are TRBV6-2 or TRBV6-3 and TRBJ2-7; D gene uncertain. The CDR3 length is 12 residues. The germline V gene has CDR1 MNHEY and CDR2 SVGEGT. Trimming pared 10 bases from V and 1 base from J, leaving 11 bases between. The CDR3 region has the DNA TGTGCCACCTTATACGGTTCCTACGAGCAGTACTTC. Protein product: CATLYGSYEQYF.

The chain recombines TRBV6-2 or TRBV6-3 with TRBJ1-2; D possibly corresponds to TRBD1 (5 bases). The germline CDR1 and CDR2 sequences are MNHEY and SVGEGT. CDR3 size: 12 residues. Trimming removed 8 bases from V and 5 bases from J, with 12 bases in between. The CDR3 protein is CASAPGRYGYTF. The CDR3 nucleotides are TGTGCCAGCGCGCCAGGGAGGTATGGCTACACCTTC.

The rearrangement joins TRBV20-1 to TRBJ1-4, with unresolved D. Trimming pared 6 bases from V and 7 bases from J, leaving 15 bases between. The germline gives CDR1 DFQATT, CDR2 SNEGSKA (reference sequence). The CDR3 is 13 residues long. The CDR3 nucleotides read TGCAGTGCCTTAGGGCAGTTGACTGAAAAACTGTTTTTT. Residues: CSALGQLTEKLFF.

The sample holds one count of this clonotype. The J gene is TRBJ2-6, the V gene TRBV9, with D tentatively TRBD2 (6 bases). Trimming cost V 7 bases and J 1 base, with 15 bases left between them. In germline, CDR1 is SGDLS, CDR2 YYNGEE. The CDR3 loop spans 16 amino acids. The CDR3, as DNA: TGTGCCAGCGGTAAAACGGCGGGGTCTGGGGCCAACGTCCTGACTTTC. This encodes CASGKTAGSGANVLTF.

This clonotype showed up many times. The rearrangement links TRBV7-2 to TRBJ2-1; 7 bases match TRBD2. Per germline, CDR1 SGHTA and CDR2 FQGNSA. The length of the CDR3 is 15 residues. With V trimmed by 4 bases and J by 8 bases, 11 bases remained unmatched. CDR3 protein: CASSYIPGREYEQFF. The DNA of the CDR3 is TGTGCCAGCAGCTATATACCCGGGCGGGAGTATGAGCAGTTCTTC. Variable domain in full (rest from reference TRBV7-2 and TRBJ2-1): GAGVSQSPSNKVTEKGKDVELRCDPISGHTALYWYRQSLGQGLEFLIYFQGNSAPDKSGLPSDRFSAERTGGSVSTLTIQRTQQEDSAVYLCASSYIPGREYEQFFGPGTRLTVL.

The rearrangement links TRBV5-3 to TRBJ1-1; no definite D call. TRBV5-3 is classed as an ORF, of uncertain function. Deletions cut 8 bases from V and 7 bases from J, with 15 bases between. CDR3 length: 12 amino acids. The CDR3 DNA reads as TGTGCCAGCAGCCCCGAGGGCTATGAAGCTTTCTTT. It is translated as CASSPEGYEAFF.